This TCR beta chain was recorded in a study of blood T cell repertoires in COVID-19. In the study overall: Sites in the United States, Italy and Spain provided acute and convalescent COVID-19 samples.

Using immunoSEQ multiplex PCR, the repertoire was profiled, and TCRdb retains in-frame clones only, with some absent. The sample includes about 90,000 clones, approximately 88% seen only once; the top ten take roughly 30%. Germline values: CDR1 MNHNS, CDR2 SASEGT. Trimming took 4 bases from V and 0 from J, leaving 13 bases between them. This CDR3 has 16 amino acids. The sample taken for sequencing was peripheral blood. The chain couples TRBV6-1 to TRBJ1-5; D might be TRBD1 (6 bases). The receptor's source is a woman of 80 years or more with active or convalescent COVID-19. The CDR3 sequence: CASSGLTGRSNQPQHF. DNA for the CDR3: TGTGCCAGCAGTGGCCTCACAGGGCGTAGCAATCAGCCCCAGCATTTT.